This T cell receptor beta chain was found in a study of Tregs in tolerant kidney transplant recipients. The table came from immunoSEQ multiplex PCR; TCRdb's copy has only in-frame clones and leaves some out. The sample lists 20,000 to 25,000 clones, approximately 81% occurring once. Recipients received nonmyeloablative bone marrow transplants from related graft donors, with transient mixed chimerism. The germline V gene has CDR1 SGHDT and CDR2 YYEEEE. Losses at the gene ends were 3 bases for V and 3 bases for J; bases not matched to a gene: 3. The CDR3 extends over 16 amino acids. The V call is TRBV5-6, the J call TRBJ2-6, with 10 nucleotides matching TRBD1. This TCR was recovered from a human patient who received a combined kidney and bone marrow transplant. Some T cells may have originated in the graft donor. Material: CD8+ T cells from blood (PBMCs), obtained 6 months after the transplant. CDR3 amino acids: CASSWGQGFGANVLTF. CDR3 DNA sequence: TGTGCCAGCAGCTGGGGACAGGGGTTTGGGGCCAACGTCCTGACTTTC.